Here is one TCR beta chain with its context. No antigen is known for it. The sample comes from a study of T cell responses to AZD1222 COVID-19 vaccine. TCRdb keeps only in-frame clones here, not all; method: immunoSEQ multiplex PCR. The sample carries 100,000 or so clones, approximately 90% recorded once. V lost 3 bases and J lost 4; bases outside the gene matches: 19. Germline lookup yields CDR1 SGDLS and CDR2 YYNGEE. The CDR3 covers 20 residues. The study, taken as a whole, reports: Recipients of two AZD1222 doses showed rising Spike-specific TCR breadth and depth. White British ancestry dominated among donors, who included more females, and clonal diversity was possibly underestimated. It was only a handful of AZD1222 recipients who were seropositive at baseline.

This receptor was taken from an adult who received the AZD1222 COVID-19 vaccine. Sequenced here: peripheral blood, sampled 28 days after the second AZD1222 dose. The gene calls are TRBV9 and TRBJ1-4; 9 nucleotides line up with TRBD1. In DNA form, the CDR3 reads TGTGCCAGCAGCGAGGGGACAGGGCCAGACCCGGGGGGCTTTAATGAAAAACTGTTTTTT. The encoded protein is CASSEGTGPDPGGFNEKLFF.